This entry lists 10 T cell receptor beta chains sequenced from one sample in a study of cytomegalovirus exposure and HLA in healthy donors. The PCR was carried out with 60 Vbeta primers and 13 Jbeta primers. Clones were sequenced by immunoSEQ multiplex PCR, and TCRdb holds only the in-frame ones, with some missing. Of about 190,000 clones in the sample, approximately 88% were seen once. Sequences were obtained from PBMCs. Receptors were obtained from a boy aged 5-17 years in good health and CMV-seronegative.

There are a few counts of this clone. This chain uses TRBV5-1 with TRBJ1-5, with D possibly TRBD1 on 6 matching bases. Trimming left V 1 base short and J 7 bases short, with 15 bases between. Germline values: CDR1 SGHRS, CDR2 YFSETQ. This CDR3 comprises 15 residues. This CDR3 reads CASSLTGSYGQPQHF. CDR3 DNA: TGCGCCAGCAGCTTGACAGGGTCCTATGGGCAGCCCCAGCATTTT.

The CDR3 loop is CAISESGSFGSSGANVLTF. The DNA of the CDR3 is TGTGCCATCAGTGAGTCGGGCAGTTTTGGGAGCTCTGGGGCCAACGTCCTGACTTTC. V usage is TRBV10-3 and J usage is TRBJ2-6, with a tentative D call TRBD2 (5 bases). This CDR3 has 19 residues. V dropped 0 bases and J dropped 0 bases, with 15 bases sitting between them. Per germline, CDR1 ENHRY and CDR2 SYGVKD.

V gene TRBV5-6 combines with J gene TRBJ2-5, with TRBD2 as a possible D gene (7 bases). The CDR3 has 17 residues. Germline loops: CDR1 SGHDT, CDR2 YYEEEE. Deletions cut 0 bases from V and 1 base from J, with 16 bases between. Here the CDR3 DNA reads TGTGCCAGCAGCTTGGCCGGGGCGGGGGCGCGCCAAGAGACCCAGTACTTC. It specifies CASSLAGAGARQETQYF.

The chain carries TRBV30 and TRBJ1-4; maybe TRBD1 (5 bases). V was trimmed by 2 bases and J by 6 bases, leaving 19 bases between them. The length of the CDR3 is 16 residues. Germline V CDR1 and CDR2: GTSNPN, SVGIG (reference sequence). CDR3 residues: CAWSIRQGEVYEKLFF. The CDR3 DNA reads as TGTGCCTGGAGTATCCGCCAAGGGGAAGTTTATGAAAAACTGTTTTTT.

The rearrangement uses TRBV5-1 and TRBJ2-1; 12 bases match TRBD2. The junction had 6 bases not matched to a gene; V was cut back by 2 bases and J by 0 bases. Germline loops: CDR1 SGHRS, CDR2 YFSETQ. The CDR3 consists of 18 residues. As DNA, the CDR3 is TGCGCCAGCAGCTTAACTAGCGGGAGGCCCAGCTCCTACAATGAGCAGTTCTTC. Protein sequence: CASSLTSGRPSSYNEQFF.

V and J are TRBV7-3 and TRBJ2-3; the D gene is possibly TRBD1 (6 bases). CDR3 size: 15 residues. V lost 3 bases and J lost 5, with 15 bases in between. Germline CDR1 is SGHTA and CDR2 is FQGTGA. DNA for the CDR3: TGTGCCAGCAGCTTCTCGACAGGTCAGGGAGATACGCAGTATTTT. The encoded protein is CASSFSTGQGDTQYF.

CDR3 coding DNA: TGTGCCAGCAGGGGTTGGCGGGAAAGCTCCTACGAGCAGTACTTC. This sequence encodes CASRGWRESSYEQYF. The chain employs TRBV13 and TRBJ2-7; a possible D gene is TRBD2 (6 bases). The germline V gene encodes CDR1 PRHDT and CDR2 FYEKMQ (reference sequence). The V gene lost 6 bases and the J gene lost 0 bases, with 15 bases spanning the gap. The CDR3 runs to 15 residues.

The V and J genes are TRBV29-1 and TRBJ2-2; TRBD2 agrees at 7 bases. This CDR3 has 19 amino acids. Germline V gene data show CDR1 as SQVTM and CDR2 as ANQGSEA. V lost 1 base to trimming and J lost 4 bases; unmatched junction nucleotides: 18. The CDR3 loop reads CSVEVPAGDPGLGTGELFF. The CDR3 coding sequence is TGCAGCGTTGAAGTTCCCGCGGGAGATCCCGGGTTGGGCACCGGGGAGCTGTTTTTT.

This clone was detected only once. This chain links TRBV7-2 with TRBJ1-5; D perhaps matches TRBD1 (5 bases). CDR1 is SGHTA, CDR2 FQGNSA, per germline. This CDR3 contains 15 residues. V was shortened by 1 base and J by 4 bases, with 11 bases between the two germline ends. CDR3 DNA: TGTGCCAGCAGCTTAGATTCGGGGGGGAATCAGCCCCAGCATTTT. This encodes CASSLDSGGNQPQHF. The variable domain in full, completed from reference TRBV7-2 and TRBJ1-5, reads GAGVSQSPSNKVTEKGKDVELRCDPISGHTALYWYRQSLGQGLEFLIYFQGNSAPDKSGLPSDRFSAERTGGSVSTLTIQRTQQEDSAVYLCASSLDSGGNQPQHFGDGTRLSIL.

Written as DNA, the CDR3 is TGTGCCAGCAGCCCGAACTGGACTAGCGGGGAGACAGATACGCAGTATTTT. As protein: CASSPNWTSGETDTQYF. V usage is TRBV5-6 and J usage is TRBJ2-3, with 12 bases aligning to TRBD2. Per the germline V gene, CDR1 is SGHDT and CDR2 is YYEEEE. V dropped 4 bases and J dropped 3; count of bases not matched to a gene: 9. This CDR3 contains 17 residues.